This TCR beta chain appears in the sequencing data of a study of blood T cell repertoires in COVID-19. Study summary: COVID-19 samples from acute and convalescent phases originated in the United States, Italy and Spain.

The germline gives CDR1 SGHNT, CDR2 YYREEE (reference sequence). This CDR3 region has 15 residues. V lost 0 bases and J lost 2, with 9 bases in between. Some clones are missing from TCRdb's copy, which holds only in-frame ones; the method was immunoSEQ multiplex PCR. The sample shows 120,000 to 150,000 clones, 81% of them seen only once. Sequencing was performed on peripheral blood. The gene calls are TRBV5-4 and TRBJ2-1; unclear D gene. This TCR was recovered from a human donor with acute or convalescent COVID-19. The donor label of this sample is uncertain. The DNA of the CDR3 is TGTGCCAGCAGCTTGGGCGTCACGCCCTACAATGAGCAGTTCTTC. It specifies CASSLGVTPYNEQFF.